A selection of T cell receptor beta chains follows, all from one sample in a study of T cell responses to AZD1222 COVID-19 vaccine. Sequencing was performed with immunoSEQ multiplex PCR; in TCRdb, only in-frame clones are kept and a portion is missing. The table lists around 130,000 clones, approximately 90% of them singletons. The material was peripheral blood, obtained on day 0 of AZD1222 vaccination. All receptors come from an adult in good health. The conserved cysteine and the conserved F or W are not part of the CDR3 here. D genes are given only for firm matches.

TRBV24-1	-	TRBJ2-3	ATSDTSSTDTQY
TRBV7-2	TRBD1	TRBJ2-7	ASSLKGQGHYEQY
TRBV18	-	TRBJ2-7	ASSPPATRSSYEQY
TRBV24-1	TRBD1	TRBJ1-1	ATSDQGQGATAEAF
TRBV15	-	TRBJ1-5	ATSRDSGGLLFHQPQH
TRBV4-1	-	TRBJ2-3	ASRKTSTPPDTQY
TRBV24-1	TRBD1	TRBJ2-3	ATGSGQGLGVDTQY
TRBV28	-	TRBJ1-1	ASLLNVNTEAF
TRBV2	-	TRBJ1-3	ASSEWQGTGNTIY
TRBV28	TRBD2	TRBJ2-7	ASSLIGTSVLGEQY
TRBV4-2	-	TRBJ1-1	ASSQALLGGARGIAF